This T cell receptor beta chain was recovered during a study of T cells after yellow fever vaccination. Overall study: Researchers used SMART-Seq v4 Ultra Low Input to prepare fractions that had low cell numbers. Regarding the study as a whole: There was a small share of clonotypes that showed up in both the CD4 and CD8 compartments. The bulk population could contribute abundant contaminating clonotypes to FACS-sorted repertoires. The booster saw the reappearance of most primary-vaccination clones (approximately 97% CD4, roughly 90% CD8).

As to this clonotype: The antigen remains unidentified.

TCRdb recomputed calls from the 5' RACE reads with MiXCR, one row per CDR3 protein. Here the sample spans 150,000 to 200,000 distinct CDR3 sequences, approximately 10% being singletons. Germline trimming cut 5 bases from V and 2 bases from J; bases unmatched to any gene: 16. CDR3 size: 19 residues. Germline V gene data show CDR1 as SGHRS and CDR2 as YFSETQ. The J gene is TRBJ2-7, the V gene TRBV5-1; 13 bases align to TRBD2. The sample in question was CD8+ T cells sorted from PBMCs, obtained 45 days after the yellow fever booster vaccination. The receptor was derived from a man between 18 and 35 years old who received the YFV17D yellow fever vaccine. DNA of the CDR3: TGCGCCAGCAGTAAGGAGGGTCGACTAGCGGGGGGCCGCACCTACGAGCAGTACTTC. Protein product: CASSKEGRLAGGRTYEQYF.